Here is one T cell receptor beta chain with its context. The sample comes from a study of response to subunit inactivated influenza vaccine. TCRdb re-derived calls from the RT-PCR reads in MiXCR, one entry per CDR3 protein. The table shows about 570,000 distinct CDR3 sequences, with about 11% occurring only once. CDR1 and CDR2 from the germline V gene are SEHNR and FQNEAQ (reference sequence). This CDR3 region has 14 residues. With 5 bases clipped from V and 7 bases from J, the junction kept 5 bases outside the gene matches. These same data were also listed under a study on T cells expressing NK-cell markers. Turning to that study: Scientists made TCR beta cDNA using 5'RACE template switching with UMIs. Sorting of alpha-beta TCR T cells alone was achieved in several experiments with an anti-gamma-delta TCR antibody.

This material consisted of PBMCs from blood, taken on the day of vaccination. This chain connects TRBV7-9 to TRBJ1-4; 9 nucleotides align to TRBD1. The source is a man over 45 who received an inactivated influenza vaccine. In nucleotides, the CDR3 is TGTGCCAGCAGCCGACAGGGGGACTTTGAAAAACTGTTTTTT. The encoded protein is CASSRQGDFEKLFF. The variable domain in full, with the rest retrieved from reference TRBV7-9 and TRBJ1-4, is DTGVSQNPRHKITKRGQNVTFRCDPISEHNRLYWYRQTLGQGPEFLTYFQNEAQLEKSRLLSDRFSAERPKGSFSTLEIQRTEQGDSAMYLCASSRQGDFEKLFFGSGTQLSVL.